The 28 T cell receptor beta chains below come from one sample, sequenced in a study of T cells in Graves' hyperthyroidism and ophthalmopathy (dated by TCRdb to the late 2010s). The receptor library was made with multiplex PCR. The sequencing machine was an Illumina HiSeq 2000. The TCR beta CDR3 regions were amplified from the RNA transcripts. For the first round of RT-PCR on the TCR CDR3, the HTBI primer set was used together with the Qiagen OneStep RT-PCR kit. TCRdb reran the public reads through fastp at Q25 and MiXCR, keeping productive beta chains. Identical CDR3 proteins give one entry, which carries the most common genes and DNA. For this sample the table gives nearly 600,000 distinct CDR3 sequences, of which 12% to 15% were detected only once. The top ten clones comprise about 6.6% of the sample. Sequenced: blood. The receptors derive from a woman under 30 with Graves' ophthalmopathy.

V and J are TRBV5-1 and TRBJ2-2; TRBD1 aligns across 12 bases. The CDR3 is 16 residues long. V lost 6 bases and J lost 2; bases outside the gene matches: 5. Looked up from germline, CDR1 is SGHRS and CDR2 is YFSETQ. CDR3: CASTGTGGINTGELFF. For the CDR3, the DNA is TGCGCCAGCACCGGGACAGGGGGCATTAACACCGGGGAGCTGTTTTTT.

CDR3 sequence: CASSSNDRGHTEAFF. The CDR3 region has the DNA TGTGCCAGCAGCTCTAACGACAGGGGACACACTGAAGCTTTCTTT. V and J are TRBV5-5 and TRBJ1-1, with TRBD1 matching over 8 bases. This CDR3 spans 15 amino acids. The V and J ends lost 3 bases and 3 bases, in that order; junction bases with no gene match: 7. The V gene's germline CDR1 is SGHKS and CDR2 YYEKEE (reference sequence). The full variable domain, rest sourced from reference TRBV5-5 and TRBJ1-1, is DAGVTQSPTHLIKTRGQQVTLRCSPISGHKSVSWYQQVLGQGPQFIFQYYEKEERGRGNFPDRFSARQFPNYSSELNVNALLLGDSALYLCASSSNDRGHTEAFFGQGTRLTVV.

The table lists this clonotype with many counts. The chain uses TRBV7-3 and TRBJ2-3; weak D call: TRBD2 (6 bases). Germline values: CDR1 SGHTA, CDR2 FQGTGA. The CDR3 totals 18 residues. V was pared by 1 base and J by 4 bases, with 21 bases between. This chain's CDR3 is CASSLSSPGVGDADTQYF. CDR3 nucleotide sequence: TGTGCCAGCAGCTTAAGTAGTCCGGGAGTTGGGGATGCAGATACGCAGTATTTT.

This clonotype has a count of ten or more. The V call is TRBV30, the J call TRBJ1-5, with a possible D match to TRBD1 (5 bases). The CDR3 has 13 residues. Germline lookup yields CDR1 GTSNPN and CDR2 SVGIG (reference sequence). The V and J ends lost 1 base and 9 bases respectively, with 13 bases between them. The CDR3, as DNA: TGTGCCTGGAGTGAGGGGTCCCAAGGGCCCCAGCATTTT. This translates into CAWSEGSQGPQHF.

This clonotype was recorded once. The chain carries TRBV12-3 or TRBV12-4 and TRBJ1-1; TRBD1 matches 7 bases. V was pared by 5 bases and J by 1 base, with 7 bases of the junction left unmatched. The CDR3 is 15 residues long. CDR3 protein: CASSPTDRQNTEAFF. CDR3 sequence (DNA): TGTGCCAGCAGTCCGACGGACAGGCAGAACACTGAAGCTTTCTTT.

This chain connects TRBV20-1 to TRBJ2-2; D unresolved. Per germline, CDR1 DFQATT and CDR2 SNEGSKA (reference sequence). V lost 0 bases and J lost 5, with 7 bases in between. This CDR3 is built from 13 residues. The CDR3 here is CSARDGQTGELFF. Here the CDR3 DNA reads TGCAGTGCTAGAGACGGGCAAACCGGGGAGCTGTTTTTT.

This clonotype was detected ten times or more. The V gene is TRBV2, the J gene TRBJ1-6; D gene uncertain. V was cut by 2 bases and J by 0 bases, with 8 bases left in between. The CDR3 has 16 amino acids. The germline gives CDR1 SNHLY, CDR2 FYNNEI. CDR3 region: CASSERQHSYNSPLHF. The CDR3 DNA reads TGTGCCAGCAGTGAACGGCAGCACTCCTATAATTCACCCCTCCACTTT. The variable domain in full, with the rest retrieved from reference TRBV2 and TRBJ1-6, is EPEVTQTPSHQVTQMGQEVILRCVPISNHLYFYWYRQILGQKVEFLVSFYNNEISEKSEIFDDQFSVERPDGSNFTLKIRSTKLEDSAMYFCASSERQHSYNSPLHFGNGTRLTVT.

This clonotype was seen ten or more times. The chain combines TRBV20-1 with TRBJ1-1; TRBD1 is a possible D gene (5 bases). This CDR3 comprises 12 residues. From germline, CDR1 is DFQATT and CDR2 SNEGSKA (reference sequence). The V end lost 4 bases, the J end lost 5 bases, and 11 bases lay between the germline ends. The CDR3 nucleotides read TGCAGTGCTATCCCGGGGGTAACTGAAGCTTTCTTT. Protein product: CSAIPGVTEAFF.

V and J are TRBV24-1 and TRBJ1-1; no clear D. The CDR3 is 13 residues long. Trimming shortened V by 8 bases and J by 1 base, and 10 bases separated the two germline ends. CDR1 and CDR2 (germline): KGHDR, SFDVKD. The CDR3, as DNA: TGTGCCACCACTTCCGGGTGGAACACTGAAGCTTTCTTT. Amino acids: CATTSGWNTEAFF.

Many counts were recorded for this clonotype. The rearrangement links TRBV2 to TRBJ2-4; 7 bases map to TRBD2. This CDR3 has 21 amino acids. The V and J ends lost 6 bases and 8 bases, in that order; junction bases with no gene match: 31. Germline CDR1 and CDR2: SNHLY and FYNNEI. CDR3 in amino acids: CASSPGLRVSHYTNGEYIQYF. DNA for the CDR3: TGTGCCAGCAGCCCGGGACTAAGGGTTAGCCATTACACCAACGGGGAGTACATTCAGTACTTC.

This clonotype was observed at least ten times. The CDR3 spells CSAIQGAPQETQYF. In nucleotides, the CDR3 is TGCAGTGCTATTCAGGGGGCCCCTCAAGAGACCCAGTACTTC. This chain uses TRBV20-1 with TRBJ2-5, with TRBD1 matching 8 bases. Looked up from germline, CDR1 is DFQATT and CDR2 is SNEGSKA (reference sequence). The CDR3 contains 14 residues. V lost 4 bases and J lost 2; bases outside the gene matches: 6.

This clonotype was seen a single time. This chain uses TRBV19 with TRBJ1-1; D is possibly TRBD1 (5 bases). The CDR3 has 14 residues. V was cut by 0 bases and J by 10 bases, with 15 bases left in between. Germline lookup yields CDR1 LNHDA and CDR2 SQIVND (reference sequence). The CDR3 loop reads CASSIDGARIRAFF. The CDR3 coding sequence is TGTGCCAGTAGTATAGATGGGGCTCGGATTCGAGCTTTCTTT.

In this sample, this clonotype turned up many times. The CDR3 coding sequence is TGTGCCAGCAGTTACGGGCCTCTGATGGCTGAAGCTTTCTTT. Residues: CASSYGPLMAEAFF. The chain joins TRBV6-5 to TRBJ1-1; D is uncertain. V was pared by 2 bases and J by 6 bases, with 13 bases between. This CDR3 is built from 14 residues. Germline assignment: CDR1 MNHEY and CDR2 SVGAGI.

This clonotype was recorded many times. The rearrangement uses TRBV2 and TRBJ1-1; TRBD1 is a possible D gene (6 bases). The germline CDR1 and CDR2 sequences are SNHLY and FYNNEI. Trimming cost V 6 bases and J 5 bases, with 16 bases left between them. The CDR3 is 14 residues long. CDR3 loop: CASRQMGGRTEAFF. DNA of the CDR3: TGTGCCAGCAGGCAAATGGGGGGGCGGACTGAAGCTTTCTTT.

This clonotype was counted at least ten times. This chain links TRBV20-1 with TRBJ1-5, with 8 bases fitting TRBD1. The CDR3 is 13 residues long. Germline V gives CDR1 DFQATT, CDR2 SNEGSKA (reference sequence). Losses at the gene ends were 5 bases for V and 5 bases for J; bases not matched to a gene: 5. The CDR3 DNA reads TGCAGTGCTGCGGACAGGGCGCATCAGCCCCAGCATTTT. Translation: CSAADRAHQPQHF.

A remark on this clonotype: A read error is possible here, since a much larger clone lies one base away. The chain couples TRBV6-9 to TRBJ2-1; D might be TRBD2 (6 bases). CDR1 is MNHGY and CDR2 is SVAAGI in the germline V gene. Between the trimmed V and J ends, which lost 3 bases and 12 bases, there was a span of 21 bases. The CDR3 has 15 residues. DNA for the CDR3: TGTGCCAGCAGTTACGGGGTGGGAGCGGGCTATTTGCAGTTCTTC. Its translation: CASSYGVGAGYLQFF.

This clonotype was seen at least ten times. CDR3 DNA sequence: TGTGCCAGCAGTTTAGAGGCGAACACTGAAGCTTTCTTT. This translates into CASSLEANTEAFF. This sequence joins TRBV27 and TRBJ1-1; no clear D gene. Germline lookup yields CDR1 MNHEY and CDR2 SMNVEV (reference sequence). V lost 2 bases to trimming and J lost 1 base, with 5 bases between them. The CDR3 is made up of 13 amino acids.

This clonotype appeared many times. This chain links TRBV6-2 or TRBV6-3 with TRBJ2-4; 8 bases are a match to TRBD2. There are 17 residues in the CDR3. Germline-derived CDR1 and CDR2 are MNHEY and SVGEGT. With V trimmed by 2 bases and J by 5 bases, 11 bases remained unmatched. The CDR3 DNA is TGTGCCAGCAGTTACGGCTGGACGGGAGGGCCTGAAAACATTCAGTACTTC. Protein sequence: CASSYGWTGGPENIQYF.

CDR3 sequence: CASSQLRDGELFF. DNA for the CDR3: TGTGCCAGCAGCCAGTTGCGGGACGGGGAGCTGTTTTTT. V usage is TRBV7-9 and J usage is TRBJ2-2; D possibly corresponds to TRBD2 (6 bases). CDR3 length: 13 amino acids. The germline V gene encodes CDR1 SEHNR and CDR2 FQNEAQ (reference sequence). Trimming took off 5 bases at V and 7 bases at J, with 11 bases between the two ends.

Only a few counts were recorded for this clonotype. This sequence joins TRBV4-3 and TRBJ2-7; 9 nucleotides line up with TRBD2. Germline CDR1 LGHNA, CDR2 YSLEER. The CDR3 spans 17 residues. The V gene end was trimmed by 4 bases and the J gene end by 1 base; junction bases not matched to a gene: 11. The CDR3 reads CASSPSSGTSPSYEQYF. CDR3 DNA: TGCGCCAGCAGCCCGTCCTCCGGGACTAGCCCTTCCTACGAGCAGTACTTC.

This clonotype was observed at least ten times. The chain couples TRBV6-5 to TRBJ2-7, with a tentative D call TRBD2 (6 bases). Deletions cut 2 bases from V and 5 bases from J, with 16 bases between. The germline gives CDR1 MNHEY, CDR2 SVGAGI. This CDR3 is 15 amino acids long. CDR3 loop: CASSYRGGLVNEQYF. The CDR3 DNA follows: TGTGCCAGCAGTTACCGCGGAGGGCTAGTGAACGAGCAGTACTTC.

The chain combines TRBV11-3 with TRBJ2-5; 8 bases line up with TRBD2. Germline assignment: CDR1 SGHNT and CDR2 YENEEA. Trimming removed 4 bases from V and 2 bases from J; junction bases left unmatched: 6. CDR3 size: 15 residues. CDR3 protein: CASSYQSGGQETQYF. CDR3 coding DNA: TGTGCCAGCAGCTATCAATCGGGGGGGCAAGAGACCCAGTACTTC.

The chain uses TRBV24-1 and TRBJ2-3; TRBD2 is a possible D gene (5 bases). Deletions cut 6 bases from V and 2 bases from J, with 14 bases between. CDR1 and CDR2 from the germline V gene are KGHDR and SFDVKD. The CDR3 is 15 amino acids. DNA for the CDR3: TGTGCCACCAGTTTCGGGGAATGGGACACAGATACGCAGTATTTT. This translates into CATSFGEWDTDTQYF.

This clonotype was picked up many times. This sequence joins TRBV12-3 or TRBV12-4 and TRBJ2-2, with a weak D call TRBD1 (6 bases). The CDR3 spans 16 residues. The V gene lost 6 bases and the J gene lost 7 bases, with 21 bases spanning the gap. The chain's CDR3 is CASSPQGPHAGGELFF. The DNA for the CDR3 is TGTGCCAGCAGCCCACAGGGACCGCACGCGGGCGGGGAGCTGTTTTTT.

This clonotype was counted only a few times. A much larger clone sits a single nucleotide away, making a read error possible. The chain joins TRBV3-1 to TRBJ1-2; 7 bases are shared with TRBD1. Germline CDR1 is LGHDT and CDR2 is YNNKEL (reference sequence). The CDR3 sequence is 14 residues long. With V trimmed by 7 bases and J by 3 bases, 8 bases remained unmatched. CDR3: CASNREGADYGYTF. CDR3 nucleotides: TGTGCCAGCAACCGCGAGGGGGCCGACTATGGCTACACCTTC.

This clonotype has ten or more counts. The CDR3 nucleotides read TGTGCCAGCTCACCAATGCAGGGGGCGGGACAGCCCCAGCATTTT. Its protein product is CASSPMQGAGQPQHF. The chain uses TRBV18 and TRBJ1-5; 8 bases are a match to TRBD1. CDR1 and CDR2 from the germline V gene are KGHSH and LQKENI. Trimming took 2 bases from V and 7 from J; bases not matched to a gene: 7. The CDR3 is 15 amino acids.

This clonotype was found many times. This rearrangement joins TRBV11-1 to TRBJ2-7; D might be TRBD2 (5 bases). The CDR3 runs to 15 residues. Trimming pared 4 bases from V and 6 bases from J, leaving 19 bases between. Germline CDR1 SGHAT, CDR2 FQDESV (reference sequence). The CDR3 nucleotides read TGTGCCAGCAGCTCCCGTCGTGGGAGAATGGGCGAGCAGTACTTC. Translating gives CASSSRRGRMGEQYF.

DNA of the CDR3: TGTGCCAGCAGTTACGGCACGGGAGGGCCTGGAGATACGCAGTATTTT. It specifies CASSYGTGGPGDTQYF. V gene TRBV6-6 combines with J gene TRBJ2-3; TRBD2 matches at 8 bases. Germline CDR1 MNHNY, CDR2 SVGAGI (reference sequence). The CDR3 has 16 residues. The trim removed 2 bases at V and 5 bases at J, leaving 9 bases unmatched.